This TCR beta chain was recorded in a study of shared clonotypes between healthy human individuals. Study results and caveats: Non-shared clonotypes showed lower generation probabilities than clonotypes common to all four donors.

Genomic DNA of each subset was evenly split across several immunoSEQ plates. Profiling relied on immunoSEQ multiplex PCR, and the TCRdb table lists in-frame clones only, not all of them. The table shows 550,000 to 800,000 clones, with about 74% occurring only once. CDR3 length equals 14 residues. J lost 4 bases, V lost 6 bases, and 4 bases had no gene match. Germline CDR1 and CDR2: WSHSY and SAAADI. Concerning this clone: The antigen is undetermined.

The sequence was collected from a woman aged 25 to 39 in good health. Sequencing input: memory CD4+ T cells sorted from blood. Subset: CD45RA-negative fraction. The rearrangement uses TRBV10-2 and TRBJ2-1; 9 bases align to TRBD2. CDR3 residues: CASRTSGKYNEQFF. CDR3 nucleotides: TGCGCCAGCAGGACTAGCGGAAAATACAATGAGCAGTTCTTC.